These T cell receptor beta chains were read from a single sample in a study of T cells in localized non-small cell lung cancer. Profiling relied on immunoSEQ multiplex PCR, and the TCRdb table lists in-frame clones only, not all of them. The sample holds fewer than 95,000 clones, approximately 91% seen once. The source was PBMCs, collected before any cancer treatment. These receptors all stem from a woman between 35 and 75 years old with stage II squamous cell lung carcinoma. Each CDR3 is given with its conserved first and last residue. Fields, in order: V gene, D gene, J gene, clone size, CDR3 DNA, CDR3 protein. The D gene is left open where the match is weak. Size values are once, few and many counts, or a class for expanded clones, and some rows have none.

TRBV5-1,TRBD2,TRBJ2-7,.,TGCGCCAGCAGCTTGGAGCGGGATCGCTCCGAGCAGTACTTC,CASSLERDRSEQYF
TRBV20-1,.,TRBJ2-7,few,TGCAGTGCTATCCAGAACTACGAGCAGTACTTC,CSAIQNYEQYF
TRBV19,TRBD1,TRBJ1-3,.,TGTGCCAGTACGAGCGGGACAGGCTCTGGAAACACCATATATTTT,CASTSGTGSGNTIYF
TRBV27,.,TRBJ2-7,.,TGTGCCAGCAGTTGGGGCATTTCCTACGAGCAGTACTTC,CASSWGISYEQYF
TRBV7-2,.,TRBJ1-3,.,TGTGCCAGCAGCTTAGGACAGATCGGGAACACCATATATTTT,CASSLGQIGNTIYF
TRBV12-5,.,TRBJ2-4,.,TGTGCTAGTGGTTCCGGGCTAGCCAAAAACATTCAGTACTTC,CASGSGLAKNIQYF
TRBV19,.,TRBJ1-4,.,TGTGCCAGTAGGCAAGGGCAAAATGAAAAACTGTTTTTT,CASRQGQNEKLFF
TRBV28,.,TRBJ2-1,.,TGTGCCAGCAGAAGGGACACTTACAATGAGCAGTTCTTC,CASRRDTYNEQFF
TRBV4-1,TRBD2,TRBJ2-5,.,TGCGCCAGCAGCCCGGGCCCGGGACTACAAGAGACCCAGTACTTC,CASSPGPGLQETQYF
TRBV6-6,.,TRBJ1-5,.,TGTGCCAGCAGTAACCAGGGTTACAATCAGCCCCAGCATTTT,CASSNQGYNQPQHF
TRBV7-9,.,TRBJ1-1,.,TGTGCCAGCAGCCCCGAAGGGAACACTGAAGCTTTCTTT,CASSPEGNTEAFF
TRBV14,.,TRBJ1-2,.,TGTGCCGATAGGTGGGGGGCGAAGGGGACCCTCTATGGCTACACCTTC,CADRWGAKGTLYGYTF
TRBV2,.,TRBJ2-7,.,TGTGCCAGCAGTGAGCGGAAGGAGCAGTACTTC,CASSERKEQYF
TRBV28,.,TRBJ1-3,.,TGTGCCAGCAGTCTCACCGCTAAGGGTTCTGGAAACACCATATATTTT,CASSLTAKGSGNTIYF
TRBV6-6,TRBD1,TRBJ2-7,.,TGTGCCAGCAGTTACTCGGGGACAGAATACGAGCAGTACTTC,CASSYSGTEYEQYF
TRBV6-6,TRBD2,TRBJ2-7,.,TGTGCCAGCAGACCCATTAGCGGGAGGAACGAGCAGTACTTC,CASRPISGRNEQYF
TRBV6-1,.,TRBJ2-7,.,TGTGCCAGCAGTGAAATTAGGACACGCTACGAGCAGTACTTC,CASSEIRTRYEQYF
TRBV9,.,TRBJ2-1,.,TGTGCCAGCAGCGAGGAGATCTACAATGAGCAGTTCTTC,CASSEEIYNEQFF
TRBV4-2,.,TRBJ1-1,.,TGTGCCAGCAGCCAAGGGGCGGGAAACACTGAAGCTTTCTTT,CASSQGAGNTEAFF
TRBV6-5,.,TRBJ2-1,.,TGTGCCAGCAGAAACATCCAAGGAGTGCACAATGAGCAGTTCTTC,CASRNIQGVHNEQFF
TRBV5-4,.,TRBJ2-2,.,TGTGCCAGCAGCTTGGGGGCGGCCGGGGAGCTGTTTTTT,CASSLGAAGELFF
TRBV10-2,.,TRBJ1-5,.,TGCGCCAGCAGTGACTCAGGGTGGGGGAGGCATAGCAATCAGCCCCAGCATTTT,CASSDSGWGRHSNQPQHF
TRBV14,TRBD2,TRBJ2-5,.,TGTGCCAGCAGCAACAGGCGGCTAGCGGGAACCTACCAAGAGACCCAGTACTTC,CASSNRRLAGTYQETQYF
TRBV6-5,TRBD2,TRBJ2-7,.,TGTGCCAGCAGTTACAGCGGGACCTCCTACGAGCAGTACTTC,CASSYSGTSYEQYF